The entry below describes one TCR beta chain. The junction and the germline gene differ at one end; a read error may be behind it. This sample is part of a study of tumour-infiltrating T cells in Burkitt lymphoma. Whole-study context: Productive clonality predicted overall and progression-free survival.

TCRdb's table, derived via immunoSEQ multiplex PCR, lists solely in-frame clones and lacks some. The sample contains more than 12,000 clones, roughly 77% of which appear only once. CDR3 length equals 15 residues. Germline CDR1 and CDR2: MGHRA and YSYEKL. The J gene is TRBJ1-4, the V gene TRBV4-1, with D hard to call. The sample taken for sequencing was tumor tissue. The clonotype was recovered from a human donor with diffuse large B-cell lymphoma. CDR3 region: CASSQDKRVNVKLFF. DNA of the CDR3: TGCGCCAGCAGCCAAGACAAACGAGTCAATGTAAAACTGTTTTTT.